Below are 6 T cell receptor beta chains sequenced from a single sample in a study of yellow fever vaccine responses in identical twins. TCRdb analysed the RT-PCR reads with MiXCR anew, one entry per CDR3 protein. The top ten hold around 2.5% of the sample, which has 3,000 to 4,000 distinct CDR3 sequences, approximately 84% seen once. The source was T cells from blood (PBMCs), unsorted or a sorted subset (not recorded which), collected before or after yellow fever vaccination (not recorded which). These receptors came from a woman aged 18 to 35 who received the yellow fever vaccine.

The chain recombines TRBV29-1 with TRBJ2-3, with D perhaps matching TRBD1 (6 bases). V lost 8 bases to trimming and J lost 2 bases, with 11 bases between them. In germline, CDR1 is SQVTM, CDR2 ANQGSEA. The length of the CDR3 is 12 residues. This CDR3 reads CSTQGLTDTQYF. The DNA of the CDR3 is TGCAGCACTCAGGGGCTCACAGATACGCAGTATTTT.

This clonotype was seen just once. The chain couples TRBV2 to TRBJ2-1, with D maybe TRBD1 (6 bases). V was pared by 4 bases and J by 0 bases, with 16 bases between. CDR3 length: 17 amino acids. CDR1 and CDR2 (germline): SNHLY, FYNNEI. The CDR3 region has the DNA TGTGCCAGCAGTGCCCTACAGGGCTTGAGCTCCTACAATGAGCAGTTCTTC. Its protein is CASSALQGLSSYNEQFF. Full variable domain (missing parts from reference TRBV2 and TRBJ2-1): EPEVTQTPSHQVTQMGQEVILRCVPISNHLYFYWYRQILGQKVEFLVSFYNNEISEKSEIFDDQFSVERPDGSNFTLKIRSTKLEDSAMYFCASSALQGLSSYNEQFFGPGTRLTVL.

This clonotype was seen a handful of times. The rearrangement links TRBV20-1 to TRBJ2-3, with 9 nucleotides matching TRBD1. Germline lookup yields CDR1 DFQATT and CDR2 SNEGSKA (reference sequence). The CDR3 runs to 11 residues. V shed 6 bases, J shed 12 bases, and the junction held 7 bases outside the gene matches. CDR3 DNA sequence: TGCAGTGCGAACCGGGACAGGGATCAGTATTTT. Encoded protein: CSANRDRDQYF.

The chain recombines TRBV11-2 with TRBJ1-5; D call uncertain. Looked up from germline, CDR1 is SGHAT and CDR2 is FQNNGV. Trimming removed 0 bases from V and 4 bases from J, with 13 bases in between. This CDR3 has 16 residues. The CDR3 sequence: CASSLEPGWENQPQHF. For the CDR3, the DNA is TGTGCCAGCAGCTTAGAACCGGGCTGGGAGAATCAGCCCCAGCATTTT.

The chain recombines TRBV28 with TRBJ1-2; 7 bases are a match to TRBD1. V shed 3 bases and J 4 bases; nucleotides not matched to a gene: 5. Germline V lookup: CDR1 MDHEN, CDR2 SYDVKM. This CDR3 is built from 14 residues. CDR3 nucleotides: TGTGCCAGCAGTTTCGGGGGACAGATCTATGGCTACACCTTC. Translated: CASSFGGQIYGYTF.

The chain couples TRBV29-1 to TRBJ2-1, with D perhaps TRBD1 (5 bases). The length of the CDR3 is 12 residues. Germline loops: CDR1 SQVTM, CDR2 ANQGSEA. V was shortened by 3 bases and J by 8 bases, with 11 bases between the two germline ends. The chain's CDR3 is CSVEPGNYEQFF. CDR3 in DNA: TGCAGCGTTGAGCCAGGGAATTATGAGCAGTTCTTC.